These T cell receptor beta chains were read from a single sample in a study of beta chain features in type 1 diabetes. Here immunoSEQ multiplex PCR was the method, and the copy in TCRdb shows in-frame clones only, minus some. The sample lists about 900,000 clones, 17% occurring once. Material for sequencing was naive CD4+ T cells from blood. These receptors were taken from a woman aged 18-30 years in good health. Both conserved end residues are part of each CDR3. Each record gives: D gene, V gene, clone size, J gene, CDR3 DNA, CDR3 protein. The D gene is left open where the match is weak. The size of a clone is reported for some rows only, either as once, few or many, or as a class for expanded clones.

D: TRBD1; V: TRBV28; size: few; J: TRBJ2-7; DNA: TGTGCCAGCAGTTCGCACAGGGGGAGCTACGAGCAGTACTTC; CDR3: CASSSHRGSYEQYF
D: .; V: TRBV28; size: few; J: TRBJ2-1; DNA: TGTGCCAGCAGTTTAGATAGTTACAATGAGCAGTTCTTC; CDR3: CASSLDSYNEQFF
D: .; V: TRBV6-5; size: .; J: TRBJ1-1; DNA: TGTGCCAGCAGTTACGGGTTTGGCACTGAAGCTTTCTTT; CDR3: CASSYGFGTEAFF
D: .; V: TRBV5-8; size: few; J: TRBJ2-7; DNA: TGTGCCAGCAGCTTGAACTACGAGCAGTACTTC; CDR3: CASSLNYEQYF
D: TRBD1; V: TRBV10-3; size: .; J: TRBJ1-2; DNA: TGTGCCATCAGGGGGGACAGCAACTATGGCTACACCTTC; CDR3: CAIRGDSNYGYTF
D: .; V: TRBV15; size: few; J: TRBJ2-3; DNA: TGTGCCACCAGCGGCGGGGCGAGGACCGCGGATACGCAGTATTTT; CDR3: CATSGGARTADTQYF
D: .; V: TRBV5-1; size: few; J: TRBJ2-7; DNA: TGCGCCAGCAGTCTGGGACCGGGAAGCTCCTACGAGCAGTACTTC; CDR3: CASSLGPGSSYEQYF
D: .; V: TRBV6-5; size: .; J: TRBJ2-7; DNA: TGTGCCAGCAGTTACAGTATGGCCTACGAGCAGTACTTC; CDR3: CASSYSMAYEQYF
D: .; V: TRBV5-4; size: .; J: TRBJ2-7; DNA: TGTGCCAGCAGCTCCGGGACACAAATCTACGAGCAGTACTTC; CDR3: CASSSGTQIYEQYF
D: TRBD1; V: TRBV7-9; size: few; J: TRBJ1-4; DNA: TGTGCCAGCAGACAACAGGGGGCTGGAGAAAAACTGTTTTTT; CDR3: CASRQQGAGEKLFF
D: TRBD2; V: TRBV9; size: .; J: TRBJ2-1; DNA: TGTGCCAGCAGCGTACCCAGCGGGAGGGCCCCTGGGGTCCATGAGCAGTTCTTC; CDR3: CASSVPSGRAPGVHEQFF
D: TRBD1; V: TRBV19; size: few; J: TRBJ2-4; DNA: TGTGCCAGTAGTATATCGAGACAGGGGTGGGACATTCAGTACTTC; CDR3: CASSISRQGWDIQYF
D: TRBD2; V: TRBV5-1; size: once; J: TRBJ2-3; DNA: TGCGCCAGCAGCCGGGAGGGCCTGAGAGATACGCAGTATTTT; CDR3: CASSREGLRDTQYF
D: .; V: TRBV5-4; size: once; J: TRBJ2-7; DNA: TGTGCCAGCAGCTTGGGACAGTCCTACGAGCAGTACTTC; CDR3: CASSLGQSYEQYF
D: .; V: TRBV5-1; size: .; J: TRBJ2-2; DNA: TGCGCCAGCTCGACCCAGGGCCCCACCGGGGAGCTGTTTTTT; CDR3: CASSTQGPTGELFF
D: .; V: TRBV20-1; size: .; J: TRBJ2-1; DNA: TGCAGTGCTAAAAAATATGAGCAGTTCTTC; CDR3: CSAKKYEQFF
D: TRBD1; V: TRBV7-9; size: .; J: TRBJ2-5; DNA: TGTGCCAGCAGCCCCGGGACAGGGGATTTTGAGACCCAGTACTTC; CDR3: CASSPGTGDFETQYF
D: TRBD2; V: TRBV7-2; size: .; J: TRBJ2-7; DNA: TGTGCCAGCAGCTATTTTACACGCGGGAGGGCCTATGAGCAGTACTTC; CDR3: CASSYFTRGRAYEQYF
D: TRBD2; V: TRBV9; size: .; J: TRBJ2-7; DNA: TGTGCCAGCAGCGTAGGGGTAAACCTGATGCGGGAGGCCGTCCCGGGGGAGCAGTACTTC; CDR3: CASSVGVNLMREAVPGEQYF
D: .; V: TRBV6-5; size: .; J: TRBJ2-2; DNA: TGTGCCAGCAGTTCCCAGGGTGGTATCGGGGAGCTGTTTTTT; CDR3: CASSSQGGIGELFF
D: .; V: TRBV7-3; size: .; J: TRBJ1-1; DNA: TGTGCCAGCAGCTTAGGGGGGGTCGAGAACACTGAAGCTTTCTTT; CDR3: CASSLGGVENTEAFF
D: TRBD1; V: TRBV6-6; size: .; J: TRBJ2-5; DNA: TGTGCCAGCAGTTACTCCCACCGGACAGGGGTCGAGACCCAGTACTTC; CDR3: CASSYSHRTGVETQYF
D: TRBD1; V: TRBV13; size: few; J: TRBJ2-5; DNA: TGTGCCAGCAGCTCCCTACAGGGGGCGCCCCGGGAGACCCAGTACTTC; CDR3: CASSSLQGAPRETQYF
D: TRBD2; V: TRBV4-1; size: .; J: TRBJ2-5; DNA: TGCGCCAGCAGTCCTTTGTCTAGCGGGGAGACCCAGTACTTC; CDR3: CASSPLSSGETQYF
D: TRBD1; V: TRBV28; size: .; J: TRBJ1-1; DNA: TGTGCCAGCTGGCAGGGGGCCCTTGAAGCTTTCTTT; CDR3: CASWQGALEAFF
D: .; V: TRBV18; size: .; J: TRBJ1-5; DNA: TGTGCCAGCTCACACAGCAGGGTCTATCAGCCCCAGCATTTT; CDR3: CASSHSRVYQPQHF
D: .; V: TRBV6-1; size: few; J: TRBJ2-7; DNA: TGTGCCAGCGGATGGCTGCGTGAGCAGTACTTC; CDR3: CASGWLREQYF
D: TRBD1; V: TRBV19; size: few; J: TRBJ2-7; DNA: TGTGCCAGTAGTAAGTTCCGGGACAGTGCCTACGAGCAGTACTTC; CDR3: CASSKFRDSAYEQYF